Shown below are 14 T cell receptor beta chains from a single sample sequenced in a study of patients and donors after allogeneic stem cell transplantation. TCRdb analysed the RT-PCR reads with MiXCR anew, one entry per CDR3 protein. The sample has about 960,000 distinct CDR3 sequences; under 20% are singletons. The specimen was blood, either unsorted or a sorted T cell fraction (not recorded which). Receptor source: a human donor who was either an allogeneic HSCT recipient or a stem cell or donor lymphocyte infusion donor (not recorded which). It is not recorded whose cells these are; they may come from a transplant donor.

The genes are TRBV2 and TRBJ1-5; TRBD1 is a possible D gene (5 bases). Per germline, CDR1 SNHLY and CDR2 FYNNEI. Trimming left V 4 bases short and J 4 bases short, with 11 bases between. The CDR3 is 14 amino acids. In nucleotides, the CDR3 is TGTGCCAGCAGTGGGCCAGGGCCTAATCAGCCCCAGCATTTT. It specifies CASSGPGPNQPQHF. The whole variable domain, remainder taken from reference TRBV2 and TRBJ1-5, is EPEVTQTPSHQVTQMGQEVILRCVPISNHLYFYWYRQILGQKVEFLVSFYNNEISEKSEIFDDQFSVERPDGSNFTLKIRSTKLEDSAMYFCASSGPGPNQPQHFGDGTRLSIL.

The rearrangement links TRBV7-2 to TRBJ2-1; D not resolved. This CDR3 is built from 12 residues. Per the germline V gene, CDR1 is SGHTA and CDR2 is FQGNSA. With 5 bases removed from V and 8 bases from J, the gap between germline ends came to 10 bases. The CDR3 sequence: CASSLNFYEQFF. Here the CDR3 DNA reads TGTGCCAGCAGCCTCAATTTTTATGAGCAGTTCTTC.

This clonotype turned up a few times. This chain uses TRBV6-1 with TRBJ1-1; TRBD1 might be the D (6 bases). The germline V gene has CDR1 MNHNS and CDR2 SASEGT. CDR3 length: 15 amino acids. The V end lost 6 bases, the J end lost 1 base, and 15 bases lay between the germline ends. CDR3 coding DNA: TGTGCCAGCAGGAAGGGGGGACGGCAGAACACTGAAGCTTTCTTT. Encoded protein: CASRKGGRQNTEAFF.

The chain joins TRBV10-3 to TRBJ2-2; D may be TRBD1 or TRBD2 (7 bases each). This CDR3 is built from 14 residues. Germline-derived CDR1 and CDR2 are ENHRY and SYGVKD. The germline V and J ends were trimmed by 10 bases and 4 bases, with 16 bases remaining between them. CDR3 sequence: CATQRDSLTGELFF. The DNA of the CDR3 is TGTGCCACTCAGCGGGACAGCCTCACCGGGGAGCTGTTTTTT.

This chain links TRBV6-2 or TRBV6-3 with TRBJ1-2; no clear D gene. This CDR3 is built from 11 residues. The V gene lost 5 bases and the J gene lost 3 bases, with 4 bases spanning the gap. Germline V gene sequence: CDR1 MNHEY, CDR2 SVGEGT. CDR3 DNA sequence: TGTGCCAGCAGTCAATACTATGGCTACACCTTC. Amino acid sequence: CASSQYYGYTF.

V and J are TRBV7-9 and TRBJ1-1; 10 nucleotides agree with TRBD1. V gave up 5 bases and J gave up 7 bases; unmatched junction bases: 7. From germline, CDR1 is SEHNR and CDR2 FQNEAQ (reference sequence). The CDR3 is 14 amino acids. CDR3 loop: CASSTPDRGDEAFF. CDR3 in DNA: TGTGCCAGCAGCACCCCGGACAGGGGGGATGAAGCTTTCTTT.

This clonotype appeared a few times. The chain has TRBV5-6 and TRBJ1-4, with D unresolved. The germline V and J ends were trimmed by 4 bases and 0 bases, with 10 bases remaining between them. The CDR3 sequence is 15 residues long. The germline V gene has CDR1 SGHDT and CDR2 YYEEEE. CDR3 DNA: TGTGCCAGCAGCACTTTCCATTCAACTAATGAAAAACTGTTTTTT. As protein: CASSTFHSTNEKLFF. The variable domain in full, completed from reference TRBV5-6 and TRBJ1-4, reads DAGVTQSPTHLIKTRGQQVTLRCSPKSGHDTVSWYQQALGQGPQFIFQYYEEEERQRGNFPDRFSGHQFPNYSSELNVNALLLGDSALYLCASSTFHSTNEKLFFGSGTQLSVL.

V is TRBV2 and J is TRBJ1-6; D remains unclear. The germline V gene has CDR1 SNHLY and CDR2 FYNNEI. This CDR3 has 11 amino acids. V was shortened by 6 bases and J by 15 bases, with 12 bases between the two germline ends. CDR3 protein: CASREGFLLHF. DNA for the CDR3: TGTGCCAGCAGGGAGGGTTTCCTCCTCCACTTT.

The rearrangement uses TRBV30 and TRBJ2-3; D unresolved. Germline values: CDR1 GTSNPN, CDR2 SVGIG (reference sequence). The CDR3 is 10 amino acids. Between the trimmed V and J ends, which lost 4 bases and 5 bases, there was a span of 4 bases. The CDR3 DNA sequence: TGTGCCTGGACGCAAGATACGCAGTATTTT. It encodes CAWTQDTQYF.

This clonotype has a handful of counts. The gene calls are TRBV10-3 and TRBJ2-7; 9 nucleotides align to TRBD1. This CDR3 is 14 amino acids long. V lost 7 bases to trimming and J lost 5 bases; unmatched junction nucleotides: 9. Looked up from germline, CDR1 is ENHRY and CDR2 is SYGVKD. CDR3 amino acids: CAITTGGLVDEQYF. In nucleotides, the CDR3 is TGTGCCATCACCACAGGGGGCTTAGTGGACGAGCAGTACTTC.

With respect to this clonotype: A much bigger clone sits one base away, suggesting this may be a read error. V gene TRBV12-3 or TRBV12-4 combines with J gene TRBJ1-1; perhaps TRBD1 as D (5 bases). The CDR3 runs 14 residues. CDR3 amino acids: CASQMQGTNTVAFF. In DNA form, the CDR3 reads TGTGCCAGTCAGATGCAGGGAACGAACACTGTAGCTTTCTTT.

This clonotype has just a few counts. The rearrangement links TRBV3-1 to TRBJ2-3; 8 bases match TRBD2. Germline V gene sequence: CDR1 LGHDT, CDR2 YNNKEL (reference sequence). The CDR3 has 16 residues. The V and J ends lost 0 bases and 8 bases, in that order; junction bases with no gene match: 10. CDR3 residues: CASSQESRGGRVTQYF. In nucleotides, the CDR3 is TGTGCCAGCAGCCAAGAAAGCCGGGGGGGCAGGGTTACGCAGTATTTT.

This chain links TRBV7-2 with TRBJ1-5, with D possibly being TRBD1 (6 bases). CDR1 is SGHTA and CDR2 is FQGNSA in the germline V gene. Trimming left V 5 bases short and J 5 bases short, with 13 bases between. CDR3 length: 14 residues. The CDR3 nucleotides are TGTGCCAGCAGCACCAGGGGTGGAGATCAGCCCCAGCATTTT. This gives the protein CASSTRGGDQPQHF.

This clonotype was counted only a few times. This sequence joins TRBV12-3 or TRBV12-4 and TRBJ2-2, with 12 bases aligning to TRBD1. The CDR3 contains 17 residues. J was trimmed by 6 bases and V by 1 base; bases with no gene match: 6. CDR3 protein: CASSLEGTGGPAGELFF. The DNA for the CDR3 is TGTGCCAGCAGTTTAGAGGGGACAGGGGGCCCGGCCGGGGAGCTGTTTTTT.